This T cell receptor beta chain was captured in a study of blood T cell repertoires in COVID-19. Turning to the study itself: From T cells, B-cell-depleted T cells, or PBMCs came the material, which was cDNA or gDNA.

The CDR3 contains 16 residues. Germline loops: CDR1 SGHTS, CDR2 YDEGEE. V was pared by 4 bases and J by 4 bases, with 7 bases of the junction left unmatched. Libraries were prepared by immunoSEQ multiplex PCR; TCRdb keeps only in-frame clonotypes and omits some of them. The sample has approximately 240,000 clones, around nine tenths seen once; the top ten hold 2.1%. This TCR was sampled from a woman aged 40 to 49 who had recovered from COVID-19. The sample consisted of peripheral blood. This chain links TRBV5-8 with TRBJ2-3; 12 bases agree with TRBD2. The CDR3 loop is CASSILLAGGADTQYF. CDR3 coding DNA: TGTGCCAGCAGCATACTACTAGCGGGAGGAGCAGATACGCAGTATTTT. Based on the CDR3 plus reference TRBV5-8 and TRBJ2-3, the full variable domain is EAGVTQSPTHLIKTRGQQATLRCSPISGHTSVYWYQQALGLGLQFLLWYDEGEERNRGNFPPRFSGRQFPNYSSELNVNALELEDSALYLCASSILLAGGADTQYFGPGTRLTVL.